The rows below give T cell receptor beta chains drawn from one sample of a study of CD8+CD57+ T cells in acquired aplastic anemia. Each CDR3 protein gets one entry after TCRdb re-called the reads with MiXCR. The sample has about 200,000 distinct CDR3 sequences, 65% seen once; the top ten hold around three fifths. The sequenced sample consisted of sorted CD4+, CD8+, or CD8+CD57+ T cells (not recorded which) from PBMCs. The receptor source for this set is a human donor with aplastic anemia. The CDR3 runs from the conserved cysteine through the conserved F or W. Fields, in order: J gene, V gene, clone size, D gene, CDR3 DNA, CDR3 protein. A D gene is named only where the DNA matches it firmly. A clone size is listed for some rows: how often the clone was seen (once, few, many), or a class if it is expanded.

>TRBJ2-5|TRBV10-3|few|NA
TGTGCCATCAGTGAAGGTGAGACCCAGTACTTC
CAISEGETQYF
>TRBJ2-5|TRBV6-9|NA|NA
TGTGCCGGCGGACACCGGGCGGAGACCCAGTACTTC
CAGGHRAETQYF
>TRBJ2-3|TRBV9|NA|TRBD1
TGTGCCAGCAGCACCGACAGGGGTGGTACAGATACGCAGTATTTT
CASSTDRGGTDTQYF
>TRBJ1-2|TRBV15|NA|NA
TGTGCCACCAGTGATGGGACGCAGGGGCATGGCTACACCTTC
CATSDGTQGHGYTF
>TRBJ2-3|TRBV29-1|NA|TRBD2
TGCAGCATACCGGGACTAGCGGGGGTAGGCACAGATACGCAGTATTTT
CSIPGLAGVGTDTQYF
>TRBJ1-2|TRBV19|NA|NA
TGTGCCAGTAGTATGGGGGAAAACTATGGCTACACCTTC
CASSMGENYGYTF
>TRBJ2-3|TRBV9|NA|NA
TGTGCCAGCAGCGTAGATTTTGGCACAGATACGCAGTATTTT
CASSVDFGTDTQYF
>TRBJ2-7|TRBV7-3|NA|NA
TGTGCCAGCAGCTCCGGGACACCGCCCTACGAGCAGTACTTC
CASSSGTPPYEQYF
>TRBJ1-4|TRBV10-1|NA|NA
TGCGCCAGCATTGGTTCAGTGGAAAAACTGTTTTTT
CASIGSVEKLFF
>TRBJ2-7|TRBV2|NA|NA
TGTGCCAGCAGGAGCTCGGGATACTCCTACGAGCAGTACTTC
CASRSSGYSYEQYF
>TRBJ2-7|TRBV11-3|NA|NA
TGTGCCAGCAGCTTAATTCCGGGGGACGAGCAGTACTTC
CASSLIPGDEQYF
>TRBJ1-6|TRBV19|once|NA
TGTGCCAGTAGTACCCCAGTAGGGGATTCACCCCTCCACTTT
CASSTPVGDSPLHF
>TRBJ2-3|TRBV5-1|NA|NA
TGCGCCAGCAGCTTGGCCAAGACTAGGGGCACAGATACGCAGTATTTT
CASSLAKTRGTDTQYF
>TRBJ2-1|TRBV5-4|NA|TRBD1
TGTGCCAGCAGCGGCCGGGACAGGCGAAACAATGAGCAGTTCTTC
CASSGRDRRNNEQFF
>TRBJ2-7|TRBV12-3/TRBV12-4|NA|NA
TGTGCCAGCAGTTTCGGGGCAGGTGGTGTCTACGAGCAGTACTTC
CASSFGAGGVYEQYF
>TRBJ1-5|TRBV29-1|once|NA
TGCAGCGTTGAAGATGAGGGTGGACAGCCCCAGCATTTT
CSVEDEGGQPQHF
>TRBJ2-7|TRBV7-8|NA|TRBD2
TGTGCCAGCAGCTTTCGGCGGGGGGTCACCGGCTACGAGCAGTACTTC
CASSFRRGVTGYEQYF
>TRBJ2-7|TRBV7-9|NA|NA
TGTGCCAGCAGCTTGTCTAACCGCGAGCAGTACTTC
CASSLSNREQYF
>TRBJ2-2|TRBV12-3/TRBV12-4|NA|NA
TGTGCCAGCAGTTCCAGGTATAATACCGGGGAGCTGTTTTTT
CASSSRYNTGELFF
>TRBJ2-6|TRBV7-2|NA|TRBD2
TGTGCCAGCAGCGTACTAGCGGGGATGCATCCTGGGGCCAACGTCCTGACTTTC
CASSVLAGMHPGANVLTF
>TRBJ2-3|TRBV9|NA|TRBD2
TGTGCCAGCAGCGCCCAGCGGGAGTCAGGCACAGATACGCAGTATTTT
CASSAQRESGTDTQYF
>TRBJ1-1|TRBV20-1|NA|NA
TGCACCACACAGGGTCTCATGAACACTGAAGCTTTCTTT
CTTQGLMNTEAFF
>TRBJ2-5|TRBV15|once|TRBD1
TGTGCCACCCACGGACAGGGGGTCCGGGAGACCCAGTACTTC
CATHGQGVRETQYF
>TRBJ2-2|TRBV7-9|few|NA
TGTGCCAGCAGCTTATCCATCACCGGGGAGCTGTTTTTT
CASSLSITGELFF
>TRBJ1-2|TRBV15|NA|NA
TGTGCCACCAGCAGAGAGGAGGGTCTTCACTATGGCTACACCTTC
CATSREEGLHYGYTF
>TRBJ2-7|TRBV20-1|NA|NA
TGCAGTGCAGTACCAGCCCCAAAACTCGAGCAGTACTTC
CSAVPAPKLEQYF
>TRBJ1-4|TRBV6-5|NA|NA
TGTGCCAGCAGTTACTCGACGGGTCGGGGTGAAAAACTGTTTTTT
CASSYSTGRGEKLFF
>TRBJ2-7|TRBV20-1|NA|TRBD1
TGCAGTGCGCTGGGACAGGGGTTGTACGAGCAGTACTTC
CSALGQGLYEQYF